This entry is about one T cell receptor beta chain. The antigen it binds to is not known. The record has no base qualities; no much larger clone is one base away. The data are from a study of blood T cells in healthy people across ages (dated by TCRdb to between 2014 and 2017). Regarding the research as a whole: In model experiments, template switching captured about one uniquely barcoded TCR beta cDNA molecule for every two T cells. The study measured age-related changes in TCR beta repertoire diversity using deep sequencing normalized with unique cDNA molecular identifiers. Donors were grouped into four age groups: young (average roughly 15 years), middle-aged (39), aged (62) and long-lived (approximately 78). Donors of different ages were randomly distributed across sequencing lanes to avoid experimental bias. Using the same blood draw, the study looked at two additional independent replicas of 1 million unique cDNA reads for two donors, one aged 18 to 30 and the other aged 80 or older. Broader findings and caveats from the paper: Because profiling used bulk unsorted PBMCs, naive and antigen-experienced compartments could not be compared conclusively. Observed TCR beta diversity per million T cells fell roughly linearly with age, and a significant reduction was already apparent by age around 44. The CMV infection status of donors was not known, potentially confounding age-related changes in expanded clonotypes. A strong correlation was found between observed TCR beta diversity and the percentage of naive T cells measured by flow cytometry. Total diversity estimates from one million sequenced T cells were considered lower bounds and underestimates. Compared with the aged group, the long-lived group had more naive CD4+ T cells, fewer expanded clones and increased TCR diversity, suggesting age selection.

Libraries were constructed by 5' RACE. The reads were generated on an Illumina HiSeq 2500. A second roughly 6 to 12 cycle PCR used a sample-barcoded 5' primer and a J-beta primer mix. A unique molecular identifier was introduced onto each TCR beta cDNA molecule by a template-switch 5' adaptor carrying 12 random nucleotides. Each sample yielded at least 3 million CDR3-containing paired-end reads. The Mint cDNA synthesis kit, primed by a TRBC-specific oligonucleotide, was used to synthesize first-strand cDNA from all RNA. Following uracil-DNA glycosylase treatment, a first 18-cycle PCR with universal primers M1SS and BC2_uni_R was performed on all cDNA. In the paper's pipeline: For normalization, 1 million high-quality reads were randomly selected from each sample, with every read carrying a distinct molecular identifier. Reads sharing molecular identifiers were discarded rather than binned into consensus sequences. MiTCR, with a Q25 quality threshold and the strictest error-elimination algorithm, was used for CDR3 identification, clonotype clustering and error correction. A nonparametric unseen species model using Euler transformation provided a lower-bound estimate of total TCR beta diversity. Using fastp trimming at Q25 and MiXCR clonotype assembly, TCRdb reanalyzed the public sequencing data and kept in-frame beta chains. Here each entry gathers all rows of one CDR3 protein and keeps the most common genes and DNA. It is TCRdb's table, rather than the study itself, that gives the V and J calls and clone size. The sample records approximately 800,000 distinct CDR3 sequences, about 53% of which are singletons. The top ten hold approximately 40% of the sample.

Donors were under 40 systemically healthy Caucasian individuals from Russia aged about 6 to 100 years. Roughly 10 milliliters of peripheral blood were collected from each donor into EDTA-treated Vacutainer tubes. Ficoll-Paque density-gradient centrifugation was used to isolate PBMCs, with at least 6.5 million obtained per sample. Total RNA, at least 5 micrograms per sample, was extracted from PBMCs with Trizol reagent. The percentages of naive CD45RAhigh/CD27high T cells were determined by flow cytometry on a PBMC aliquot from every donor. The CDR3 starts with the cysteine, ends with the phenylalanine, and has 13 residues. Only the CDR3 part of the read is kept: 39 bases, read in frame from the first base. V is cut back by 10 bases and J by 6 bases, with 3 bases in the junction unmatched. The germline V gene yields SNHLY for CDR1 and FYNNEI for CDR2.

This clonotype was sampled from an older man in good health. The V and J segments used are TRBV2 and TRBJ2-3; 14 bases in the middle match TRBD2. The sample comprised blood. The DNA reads TGTGCCACGGGACTAGCGGGAGTGGATACGCAGTATTTT. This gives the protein CATGLAGVDTQYF.